This TCR beta chain derives from a study of blood T cell repertoires in COVID-19. Study-level background: Specimens from acute and convalescent COVID-19 originated in the United States, Italy and Spain.

Generated by immunoSEQ multiplex PCR, the TCRdb table keeps only in-frame clones and is missing some. The repertoire includes tens of thousands of clones, roughly 84% of them detected once, and about a fifth sits in the top ten. With 6 bases clipped from V and 4 bases from J, the junction kept 9 bases outside the gene matches. The CDR3 is 15 amino acids. Per the germline V gene, CDR1 is WSHSY and CDR2 is SAAADI. The sample consisted of peripheral blood. This sequence joins TRBV10-2 and TRBJ1-1, with 9 positions matching TRBD1. The sequence derives from a woman of 80 years or more in a cohort sampled during active or convalescent COVID-19. For the CDR3, the DNA is TGCGCCAGCAGATCAACCGGGACAGGGTCCACTGAAGCTTTCTTT. Translation: CASRSTGTGSTEAFF.